Following are 3 T cell receptor beta chains from one sample sequenced in a study of beta chain features in type 1 diabetes. The investigators reverse transcribed all of the isolated RNA, so they sequenced expressed TCRB transcripts. Sequenced by immunoSEQ multiplex PCR; TCRdb stores in-frame clones only, minus some. The sample has about half a million clones, 25% to 35% seen once. The sample taken for sequencing was naive CD4+ T cells from blood. All receptors derive from a man between 18 and 29 years old in good health.

Note on this clone: In the same sample, other DNA sequences code for this CDR3. This chain joins TRBV9 and TRBJ1-3, with D maybe TRBD1 (6 bases). Trimming removed 2 bases at V and 4 bases at J, with 10 bases between. Germline V lookup: CDR1 SGDLS, CDR2 YYNGEE. The CDR3 is 14 amino acids. CDR3 protein: CASSVGGAGNTIYF. For the CDR3, the DNA is TGTGCCAGCAGCGTCGGGGGCGCCGGAAACACCATATATTTT.

This clone was recorded a few times. The chain has TRBV7-2 and TRBJ2-4; 8 bases match TRBD2. Germline values: CDR1 SGHTA, CDR2 FQGNSA. The CDR3 totals 14 residues. Trimming cost V 1 base and J 12 bases; bases outside gene matches: 8. The CDR3 here is CASSLDLVLADQYF. Here the CDR3 DNA reads TGTGCCAGCAGCTTAGACCTGGTACTAGCGGATCAGTACTTC.

This clone was counted between two and nine times. V and J are TRBV2 and TRBJ2-7, with TRBD2 identical over 7 bases. The CDR3 extends over 15 amino acids. Germline CDR1 is SNHLY and CDR2 is FYNNEI. Losses at the gene ends were 6 bases for V and 0 bases for J; bases not matched to a gene: 8. CDR3 DNA: TGTGCCAGCAGCCCCGAGCGGGGAAGCTCCTACGAGCAGTACTTC. Encoded protein: CASSPERGSSYEQYF.